The T cell receptor (beta chain) described here comes from a study of T cells in Graves' hyperthyroidism and ophthalmopathy. There are many counts of this clonotype. TCR beta CDR3 regions were amplified from RNA transcripts. When the TCR CDR3 underwent first-round RT-PCR, the HTBI primer set was used. TCRdb redid the calling of the multiplex PCR reads with MiXCR, one entry per CDR3 protein. The sample shows roughly 380,000 distinct CDR3 sequences, 15% to 20% of them seen only once. Germline CDR1 and CDR2: SNHLY and FYNNEI. The CDR3 sequence is 16 residues long. V lost 2 bases, J lost 3 bases, and 16 bases lay in between.

V and J are TRBV2 and TRBJ1-2; no reliable D call. The sequence was obtained from a woman in her forties with Graves' ophthalmopathy. Sequenced input: blood. CDR3 loop: CASSEPGSGQYYGYTF. The CDR3 region has the DNA TGTGCCAGCAGTGAACCTGGATCCGGCCAATACTATGGCTACACCTTC.